Listed below are T cell receptor beta chains from one sample, sequenced in a study of blood T cells in healthy people across ages. TCRdb re-analysed the 5' RACE reads in MiXCR, keeping a single row per CDR3 protein. The top ten clones hold around 11% of a sample with fewer than 2,000,000 distinct CDR3 sequences, around 36% of them seen once. The source material was blood. The receptors come from a woman in her twenties or thirties in good health. The CDR3 runs from the conserved cysteine through the conserved F or W. The order of the fields is J gene, D gene, V gene, CDR3 protein. The D gene is left open where the match is weak.

>TRBJ1-1|NA|TRBV6-6
CASSPSLRGRDTEAFF
>TRBJ2-1|NA|TRBV9
CASTLQSSYNEQFF
>TRBJ2-3|NA|TRBV11-2
CASSPASVYPEQYF
>TRBJ2-1|TRBD2|TRBV5-1
CASSLTSASSYNEQFF
>TRBJ2-5|NA|TRBV24-1
CATSDPGQETQYF
>TRBJ2-5|TRBD1|TRBV24-1
CATSDSDRGTQYF
>TRBJ2-3|TRBD2|TRBV15
CATSRDLSGGRTDTQYF
>TRBJ2-3|NA|TRBV20-1
CSALGMTSTDTQYF
>TRBJ2-1|NA|TRBV6-1
CASSRTATYMMGDEQFF
>TRBJ2-1|TRBD2|TRBV27
CASGSGGYAYNEQFF
>TRBJ1-2|NA|TRBV29-1
CSVGKGEGYTF
>TRBJ1-1|NA|TRBV6-6
CASGFSRVGTEAFF
>TRBJ2-1|TRBD2|TRBV7-9
CASSIAGAPYNEQFF
>TRBJ1-1|NA|TRBV27
CASSFRGTGTEAFF
>TRBJ2-3|TRBD2|TRBV6-1
CASSDKLAGDTQYF
>TRBJ1-2|NA|TRBV2
CASSEHRDTYGYTF
>TRBJ2-7|NA|TRBV10-3
CAIRTPVSGSYEQYF
>TRBJ2-7|NA|TRBV5-1
CASSRLPGDMYEQYF
>TRBJ2-1|TRBD2|TRBV27
CASSYDTSGVSYNEQFF
>TRBJ1-6|TRBD1|TRBV27
CASSYAGGNSPLHF
>TRBJ2-7|TRBD1|TRBV7-9
CASGGQGPSSYEQYF
>TRBJ2-7|TRBD2|TRBV28
CASRNPGLGDYEQYF
>TRBJ1-1|NA|TRBV10-3
CAISGQYTEAFF
>TRBJ2-1|NA|TRBV18
CASSVLAPDYNEQFF
>TRBJ1-2|TRBD1|TRBV27
CASRRWGQGGENGYTF
>TRBJ2-1|NA|TRBV6-6
CASCFGSSVGGHEQFF
>TRBJ2-7|TRBD2|TRBV20-1
CSADLGLAGSSYEQYF
>TRBJ2-6|NA|TRBV15
CATSGSGTVGANVLTF
>TRBJ2-6|NA|TRBV20-1
CSAQLHARSGANVLTF
>TRBJ2-4|NA|TRBV21-1
CASSEDSGALAKNIQYF
>TRBJ1-4|NA|TRBV29-1
CSVARTGTKGEKLFF
>TRBJ1-2|NA|TRBV7-9
CASSPAPANANYGYTF
>TRBJ2-7|TRBD2|TRBV27
CASIPSFAGGSYEQYF
>TRBJ1-5|NA|TRBV3-1
CASSSSMGNQPQHF
>TRBJ2-3|TRBD1|TRBV5-1
CASSWTGGGTDTQYF
>TRBJ2-7|NA|TRBV15
CATSRKTSSWSYEQYF
>TRBJ2-1|TRBD2|TRBV5-1
CASSLTSGLEDNEQFF
>TRBJ2-1|TRBD2|TRBV12-3/TRBV12-4
CASSAGTSYGGEQFF
>TRBJ1-2|TRBD1|TRBV20-1
CSAGEYRTGMSYTF
>TRBJ2-5|NA|TRBV7-8
CASSQRVPGMGETQYF
>TRBJ2-1|TRBD2|TRBV6-5
CASSTRGRAVNEQFF